This passage covers 23 T cell receptor beta chains from one sample sequenced in a study of beta chain features in type 1 diabetes. Every bit of the isolated RNA underwent reverse transcription, so sequencing read expressed TCRB transcripts. Repertoires were generated with immunoSEQ multiplex PCR, while TCRdb's copy carries only in-frame clones and drops some. The profile shows about 59,000 clones, approximately 59% of them singletons. The sample was Tregs from blood. The receptors were sampled from a woman aged 18-29 years in good health.

V and J are TRBV6-5 and TRBJ1-6; D is uncertain. V was cut by 0 bases and J by 7 bases, with 4 bases left in between. This CDR3 contains 13 residues. CDR1 and CDR2 (germline): MNHEY, SVGAGI. The CDR3 nucleotides read TGTGCCAGCAGTTACTCTATAAATTCACCCCTCCACTTT. This codes for CASSYSINSPLHF.

The chain couples TRBV4-1 to TRBJ1-6; D is unclear. Trimming left V 3 bases short and J 7 bases short, with 7 bases between. The CDR3 spans 13 residues. CDR1 and CDR2 (germline): MGHRA, YSYEKL. CDR3 protein: CASSQGWNSPLHF. CDR3 nucleotides: TGCGCCAGCAGCCAGGGCTGGAATTCACCCCTCCACTTT.

This chain uses TRBV27 with TRBJ2-7; 10 positions match TRBD1. This CDR3 is 13 amino acids long. The V and J ends lost 6 bases and 5 bases, in that order; junction bases with no gene match: 4. CDR1 and CDR2 from the germline V gene are MNHEY and SMNVEV (reference sequence). As DNA, the CDR3 is TGTGCCAGCAGAGGGACAGGGGTAAACGAGCAGTACTTC. It encodes CASRGTGVNEQYF.

Remarks on this clone: One base separates it from a far larger clone, so it is likely a read error. V is TRBV5-4 and J is TRBJ2-1; D is perhaps TRBD1 (6 bases). Germline values: CDR1 SGHNT, CDR2 YYREEE (reference sequence). Trimming cost V 4 bases and J 7 bases, with 9 bases left between them. CDR3 length: 12 amino acids. The CDR3 is CASSQGTNEQFF. In nucleotides, the CDR3 is TGTGCCAGCAGCCAAGGGACAAATGAGCAGTTCTTC.

The chain joins TRBV5-1 to TRBJ2-1, with D unresolved. V was cut by 1 base and J by 8 bases, with 13 bases left in between. Germline V gene sequence: CDR1 SGHRS, CDR2 YFSETQ. The CDR3 is made up of 14 amino acids. The CDR3 region is CASSLQAERYEQFF. DNA of the CDR3: TGCGCCAGCAGCTTGCAGGCCGAGAGATATGAGCAGTTCTTC.

The CDR3 loop is CASSLRGSYEQYF. The DNA for the CDR3 is TGTGCCAGCAGTTTACGGGGGTCTTACGAGCAGTACTTC. The chain links TRBV27 to TRBJ2-5; possible D gene TRBD2, 6 bases. The DNA end favors TRBJ2-7, so the J call may be wrong. The CDR3 is 13 amino acids. CDR1 MNHEY and CDR2 SMNVEV come from the germline V gene (reference sequence).

This chain links TRBV19 with TRBJ1-1; D is undetermined. The CDR3 covers 12 residues. The germline V and J ends were trimmed by 3 bases and 3 bases, with 5 bases remaining between them. Germline V gene lookup returns CDR1 LNHDA and CDR2 SQIVND (reference sequence). CDR3 in amino acids: CASSMRDTEAFF. In DNA, the CDR3 is TGTGCCAGTAGTATGCGGGACACTGAAGCTTTCTTT.

The chain carries TRBV7-9 and TRBJ2-5; tentative D call: TRBD2 (5 bases). The CDR3 extends over 18 amino acids. Looked up from germline, CDR1 is SEHNR and CDR2 is FQNEAQ (reference sequence). V lost 5 bases and J lost 0, with 22 bases in between. CDR3 nucleotide sequence: TGTGCCAGCAGCCCGATGACAAAGTTAAGCGGACACCAAGAGACCCAGTACTTC. Translated: CASSPMTKLSGHQETQYF.

Comments on this clone: Other DNA sequences of this sample code for an identical CDR3. The chain uses TRBV7-9 and TRBJ2-3, with unresolved D. CDR3 length equals 12 residues. V was trimmed by 5 bases and J by 6 bases, leaving 9 bases between them. In germline, CDR1 is SEHNR, CDR2 FQNEAQ (reference sequence). The CDR3 loop reads CASSLTRDTQYF. The CDR3 nucleotides read TGTGCCAGCAGCCTGACGAGGGATACGCAGTATTTT.

The rearrangement links TRBV9 to TRBJ2-2; 8 bases fit TRBD2. The germline V gene has CDR1 SGDLS and CDR2 YYNGEE. The CDR3 consists of 17 residues. Trimming removed 1 base from V and 7 bases from J; junction bases left unmatched: 12. CDR3 region: CASSVHSSGSGGGELFF. The CDR3 DNA sequence: TGTGCCAGCAGCGTACATTCGAGCGGGAGTGGTGGCGGGGAGCTGTTTTTT.

The chain carries TRBV18 and TRBJ1-1, with TRBD1 matching over 8 bases. CDR1 and CDR2 from the germline V gene are KGHSH and LQKENI. The V segment lost 2 bases and the J segment 1 base; nucleotides outside the gene matches: 3. The CDR3 consists of 15 residues. Here the CDR3 DNA reads TGTGCCAGCTCACCAGGAGACAGGGGGAACACTGAAGCTTTCTTT. Encoded protein: CASSPGDRGNTEAFF.

V is TRBV18 and J is TRBJ2-1, with 11 bases lining up with TRBD2. CDR3 length equals 14 residues. CDR1 is KGHSH, CDR2 LQKENI, per germline. V lost 6 bases, J lost 10 bases, and 8 bases stayed unmatched. The CDR3 DNA follows: TGTGCCAGCTCGATAGCGGGAGGGCCGCAAGAGCAGTTCTTC. Protein: CASSIAGGPQEQFF.

This chain connects TRBV5-1 to TRBJ2-7, with TRBD1 matching 7 bases. The CDR3 loop spans 14 amino acids. Germline V gives CDR1 SGHRS, CDR2 YFSETQ. With 4 bases clipped from V and 4 bases from J, the junction kept 8 bases outside the gene matches. CDR3 sequence: CASSLGQAIYEQYF. The CDR3 DNA sequence: TGCGCCAGCAGCCTAGGACAGGCGATTTACGAGCAGTACTTC.

The rearrangement links TRBV19 to TRBJ2-6, with D perhaps matching TRBD2 (5 bases). The germline V gene encodes CDR1 LNHDA and CDR2 SQIVND (reference sequence). This CDR3 is 16 amino acids long. V was clipped by 5 bases and J by 0 bases, with 11 bases between them. The CDR3 sequence is CASSPGVGSGANVLTF. The CDR3 nucleotides read TGTGCCAGTAGTCCCGGGGTGGGCTCTGGGGCCAACGTCCTGACTTTC. Drawing the rest from reference TRBV19 and TRBJ2-6, the complete variable domain is DGGITQSPKYLFRKEGQNVTLSCEQNLNHDAMYWYRQDPGQGLRLIYYSQIVNDFQKGDIAEGYSVSREKKESFPLTVTSAQKNPTAFYLCASSPGVGSGANVLTFGAGSRLTVL.

The chain couples TRBV5-1 to TRBJ2-7; TRBD2 might be the D (5 bases). CDR1 and CDR2 (germline): SGHRS, YFSETQ. V dropped 4 bases and J dropped 4 bases, with 24 bases sitting between them. The CDR3 has 17 amino acids. In nucleotides, the CDR3 is TGCGCCAGCAGCCCGACGTTTAGCGTTCTCGGCGGATACGAGCAGTACTTC. It yields the protein CASSPTFSVLGGYEQYF.

This chain links TRBV18 with TRBJ1-5, with a tentative D call TRBD1 (5 bases). The V end was cut by 5 bases, the J end by 5 bases, with 10 bases between. CDR1 is KGHSH and CDR2 is LQKENI in the germline V gene. CDR3 size: 13 residues. CDR3 sequence reads: CASSRGSDQPQHF. CDR3 nucleotides: TGTGCCAGCTCAAGGGGTTCCGATCAGCCCCAGCATTTT.

The chain combines TRBV6-4 with TRBJ1-2; 7 nucleotides agree with TRBD1. The CDR3 consists of 14 residues. Germline trimming cut 3 bases from V and 6 bases from J; bases unmatched to any gene: 7. Germline lookup yields CDR1 MRHNA and CDR2 SNTAGT. CDR3 sequence: CASSEIGGANGYTF. The CDR3 bases are TGTGCCAGCAGTGAGATAGGGGGCGCGAATGGCTACACCTTC.

The rearrangement joins TRBV10-3 to TRBJ2-5, with D possibly being TRBD2 (5 bases). Germline assignment: CDR1 ENHRY and CDR2 SYGVKD. This CDR3 is 13 amino acids long. With 8 bases removed from V and 1 base from J, the gap between germline ends came to 11 bases. The CDR3 sequence: CAIRGQLQETQYF. In nucleotides, the CDR3 is TGTGCCATCCGAGGGCAGCTCCAAGAGACCCAGTACTTC.

The V gene is TRBV5-1, the J gene TRBJ2-1, with 8 bases matching TRBD2. The CDR3 is made up of 15 amino acids. Germline CDR1 is SGHRS and CDR2 is YFSETQ. V shed 1 base, J shed 8 bases, and the junction held 8 bases outside the gene matches. This CDR3 is CASSLSLAGRDEQFF. The CDR3 DNA follows: TGCGCCAGCAGCTTGAGTCTAGCGGGTCGGGATGAGCAGTTCTTC.

The CDR3 DNA follows: TGTGCCAGCAGCCAAGATCGAGGGGGCCCTACGGATGGCTACACCTTC. It codes for CASSQDRGGPTDGYTF. The chain links TRBV4-2 to TRBJ1-2; 7 bases are shared with TRBD1. This CDR3 has 16 residues. The germline V gene has CDR1 LGHNA and CDR2 YNFKEQ. Unmatched junction bases numbered 10, after V lost 0 bases and J lost 6 bases.

The chain employs TRBV11-3 and TRBJ2-5; the D is unclear. Trimming removed 5 bases from V and 5 bases from J, with 6 bases in between. The CDR3 covers 11 residues. Germline-derived CDR1 and CDR2 are SGHNT and YENEEA. The CDR3 DNA sequence: TGTGCCAGCAGCCTACAGGAGACCCAGTACTTC. Protein sequence: CASSLQETQYF.

CDR3 in amino acids: CASSEFGGQNSPLHF. CDR3 in DNA: TGTGCCAGCAGTGAATTCGGGGGGCAAAATTCACCCCTCCACTTT. V usage is TRBV6-1 and J usage is TRBJ1-6, with D maybe TRBD1 (6 bases). This CDR3 is 15 amino acids long. With 2 bases removed from V and 7 bases from J, the gap between germline ends came to 12 bases. Germline V gene sequence: CDR1 MNHNS, CDR2 SASEGT.

This clone occurred once. The V call is TRBV20-1, the J call TRBJ2-1, with D perhaps TRBD2 (6 bases). The V gene lost 1 base and the J gene lost 10 bases, with 8 bases spanning the gap. CDR1 is DFQATT and CDR2 is SNEGSKA in the germline V gene (reference sequence). There are 11 residues in the CDR3. This CDR3 reads CSARAGVEQFF. The CDR3, as DNA: TGCAGTGCTAGAGCGGGAGTCGAGCAGTTCTTC.